One sample yielded the 27 T cell receptor beta chains listed below, sequenced in a study of molecular identifiers for immune sequencing clone quantification. TCRdb reprocessed the PCR reads with MiXCR, giving one entry per CDR3 protein. The sample lists approximately 630,000 distinct CDR3 sequences, 25% occurring once. The material sequenced was naive CD8+ T cells from blood, with Jurkat cell RNA spiked in. The subset: FACS-sorted CD8+CD4-CCR7+CD45RA+ naive T cells. These receptors originate from a human donor in good health. Some libraries in this study had Jurkat cell RNA spiked in.

In this sample, this clonotype turned up a few times. This chain connects TRBV5-5 to TRBJ2-1; 12 positions match TRBD2. CDR1 SGHKS and CDR2 YYEKEE come from the germline V gene (reference sequence). This CDR3 has 17 residues. Germline trimming cut 4 bases from V and 0 bases from J; bases unmatched to any gene: 5. The CDR3: CASSAGTSGPSYNEQFF. Here the CDR3 DNA reads TGTGCCAGCAGCGCCGGGACTAGCGGGCCCTCCTACAATGAGCAGTTCTTC.

This clonotype came up a few times. The J gene is TRBJ1-2, the V gene TRBV11-2; D remains unclear. Germline V gene data show CDR1 as SGHAT and CDR2 as FQNNGV. Deletions cut 2 bases from V and 3 bases from J, with 10 bases between. The length of the CDR3 is 14 residues. As DNA, the CDR3 is TGTGCCAGCAGCTTAAGAGGGTTGGACTATGGCTACACCTTC. The encoded protein is CASSLRGLDYGYTF.

Ten or more counts support this clonotype. The chain joins TRBV9 to TRBJ2-2; D ambiguous. The CDR3 runs to 13 residues. The germline gives CDR1 SGDLS, CDR2 YYNGEE. Trimming removed 3 bases from V and 6 bases from J, with 9 bases in between. The CDR3 is CASSATYSGELFF. CDR3 DNA sequence: TGTGCCAGCAGCGCTACTTACTCCGGGGAGCTGTTTTTT.

Details on this clonotype: A read error may be the cause here, since a much bigger clone is one base away. The gene calls are TRBV4-1 and TRBJ2-6; D not resolved. CDR1 is MGHRA and CDR2 is YSYEKL in the germline V gene. The CDR3 length is 15 residues. Trimming left V 1 base short and J 2 bases short, with 6 bases between. CDR3 DNA sequence: TGCGCCAGCAGCCAAGGGGAAACTGGGGCCAACGTCCTGACTTTC. This encodes CASSQGETGANVLTF.

This clonotype was picked up many times. The chain uses TRBV7-9 and TRBJ2-1; D is undetermined. This CDR3 spans 13 amino acids. V lost 4 bases and J lost 8, with 12 bases in between. In germline, CDR1 is SEHNR, CDR2 FQNEAQ (reference sequence). CDR3 region: CASSYSPSDEQFF. CDR3 in DNA: TGTGCCAGCAGCTATTCCCCGTCCGATGAGCAGTTCTTC.

This clonotype occurred many times. V and J are TRBV29-1 and TRBJ1-1, with D perhaps TRBD1 (5 bases). The CDR3 sequence is 11 residues long. Trimming cost V 4 bases and J 11 bases, with 14 bases left between them. Germline V gene data show CDR1 as SQVTM and CDR2 as ANQGSEA. CDR3 region: CSVVLGGEAFF. CDR3 sequence (DNA): TGCAGCGTTGTCTTGGGAGGGGAGGCTTTCTTT.

This clonotype appeared many times. The rearrangement joins TRBV12-3 or TRBV12-4 to TRBJ1-4, with D unresolved. CDR3 size: 14 residues. Trimming removed 6 bases at V and 0 bases at J, with 8 bases between. CDR3 nucleotide sequence: TGTGCCAGCAGCCTTGATGCAACTAATGAAAAACTGTTTTTT. This codes for CASSLDATNEKLFF.

In this sample, this clonotype turned up a few times. The V call is TRBV12-3 or TRBV12-4, the J call TRBJ2-5; 11 nucleotides match TRBD2. CDR3 length equals 15 residues. The J segment lost 2 bases and the V segment lost 5 bases, leaving 4 bases of the junction unmatched. This chain's CDR3 is CASSGSSGGQETQYF. The CDR3 nucleotides are TGTGCCAGCAGTGGATCTAGCGGGGGGCAAGAGACCCAGTACTTC.

As concerns this clonotype: This clone may be a read error of a much larger clone one base away. The V and J genes are TRBV30 and TRBJ2-1; no clear D gene. V was shortened by 0 bases and J by 8 bases, with 11 bases between the two germline ends. The V gene's germline CDR1 is GTSNPN and CDR2 SVGIG (reference sequence). This CDR3 spans 13 amino acids. CDR3 region: CAWSVLAVDEQFF. In nucleotides, the CDR3 is TGTGCCTGGAGTGTACTGGCGGTGGATGAGCAGTTCTTC.

As concerns this clonotype: A much bigger clone sits one base away, suggesting this may be a read error. The conserved phenylalanine or tryptophan is not found at the CDR3 terminus, so this likely reflects a read error. The chain links TRBV19 to TRBJ2-7; D might be TRBD2 (6 bases). Trimming shortened V by 2 bases and J by 4 bases, and 9 bases separated the two germline ends. This CDR3 is 13 amino acids long. Germline CDR1 reads LNHDA; CDR2 reads SQIVND (reference sequence). CDR3 in DNA: TGTGCCAGTAGTATAATCGGGGGATACGAGCAGTACTCC. Its translation is CASSIIGGYEQYS.

This clonotype was seen only a few times. The rearrangement joins TRBV14 to TRBJ1-6; 8 bases match TRBD1. Germline V gives CDR1 SGHDN, CDR2 FVKESK. CDR3 length: 15 amino acids. J lost 3 bases, V lost 5 bases, and 3 bases had no gene match. In DNA form, the CDR3 reads TGTGCCAGCAGCTCGACAGGGGACTATAATTCACCCCTCCACTTT. This encodes CASSSTGDYNSPLHF.

There are many counts of this clonotype. The CDR3: CASSGTSGVYEQYF. CDR3 coding DNA: TGTGCCAGCAGTGGGACTAGCGGTGTCTACGAGCAGTACTTC. The chain recombines TRBV2 with TRBJ2-7; 10 bases fit TRBD2. This CDR3 is built from 14 residues. Germline V gene data show CDR1 as SNHLY and CDR2 as FYNNEI. Trimming took 4 bases from V and 3 from J; bases not matched to a gene: 3. Filled out from reference TRBV2 and TRBJ2-7, the complete variable domain reads EPEVTQTPSHQVTQMGQEVILRCVPISNHLYFYWYRQILGQKVEFLVSFYNNEISEKSEIFDDQFSVERPDGSNFTLKIRSTKLEDSAMYFCASSGTSGVYEQYFGPGTRLTVT.

The chain carries TRBV23-1 and TRBJ2-7; TRBD1 aligns across 7 bases. TRBV23-1 is noted as an ORF with a role that remains uncertain. The CDR3 covers 17 residues. J was trimmed by 0 bases and V by 0 bases; bases with no gene match: 8. CDR3 protein: CASSQSNNRGNSYEQYF. As DNA, the CDR3 is TGCGCCAGCAGTCAATCCAATAACAGGGGTAACTCCTACGAGCAGTACTTC.

This clonotype has at least ten counts. The chain uses TRBV5-1 and TRBJ2-5; the match to TRBD2 covers 11 bases. Germline V gives CDR1 SGHRS, CDR2 YFSETQ. The V gene end was trimmed by 4 bases and the J gene end by 5 bases; junction bases not matched to a gene: 13. This CDR3 contains 17 residues. This CDR3 is CASSPGASGGLWETQYF. The DNA for the CDR3 is TGCGCCAGCAGCCCCGGAGCTAGCGGGGGGCTCTGGGAGACCCAGTACTTC.

This clonotype was counted a single time. This sequence may be a read error, since a much larger clone differs from it by one base. The chain recombines TRBV9 with TRBJ2-5; D is perhaps TRBD1 or TRBD2 (6 bases each). The CDR3 spans 14 residues. Germline lookup yields CDR1 SGDLS and CDR2 YYNGEE. The ends were cut back, 7 bases at V and 1 base at J, with 14 bases in the middle. CDR3 bases: TGTGCCAGCGGCGCCGGGGGCACCCAAGAGACCCAGTACTTC. Amino acid sequence: CASGAGGTQETQYF. Full variable domain (rest looked up from reference TRBV9 and TRBJ2-5): DSGVTQTPKHLITATGQRVTLRCSPRSGDLSVYWYQQSLDQGLQFLIQYYNGEERAKGNILERFSAQQFPDLHSELNLSSLELGDSALYFCASGAGGTQETQYFGPGTRLLVL.

This clonotype occurred many times. This chain connects TRBV5-1 to TRBJ2-3; 13 bases map to TRBD2. Germline lookup yields CDR1 SGHRS and CDR2 YFSETQ. The CDR3 spans 16 residues. Unmatched junction bases numbered 8, after V lost 4 bases and J lost 6 bases. CDR3 loop: CASSQLAGGSHDTQYF. CDR3 DNA sequence: TGCGCCAGCAGCCAACTAGCGGGAGGGTCACACGATACGCAGTATTTT. Full variable domain (rest looked up from reference TRBV5-1 and TRBJ2-3): KAGVTQTPRYLIKTRGQQVTLSCSPISGHRSVSWYQQTPGQGLQFLFEYFSETQRNKGNFPGRFSGRQFSNSRSEMNVSTLELGDSALYLCASSQLAGGSHDTQYFGPGTRLTVL.

This clonotype was counted a few times. The CDR3 DNA follows: TGTGCCAGCAGCCCCGGGACGGACCTCTCCTACGAGCAGTACTTC. Its translation is CASSPGTDLSYEQYF. The rearrangement links TRBV11-2 to TRBJ2-7; D possibly uses TRBD1 or TRBD2 (5 bases each). V was clipped by 5 bases and J by 0 bases, with 14 bases between them. The CDR3 has 15 amino acids. Germline V lookup: CDR1 SGHAT, CDR2 FQNNGV.

This clonotype was picked up many times. The rearrangement uses TRBV28 and TRBJ1-1; D remains unclear. Germline V lookup: CDR1 MDHEN, CDR2 SYDVKM. The CDR3 contains 11 residues. V lost 1 base, J lost 7 bases, and 4 bases lay in between. CDR3 bases: TGTGCCAGCAGTTTATATAGTGAAGCTTTCTTT. It translates to CASSLYSEAFF.

In its sample, this clonotype was seen many times. The chain combines TRBV4-1 with TRBJ2-1; the D gene is possibly TRBD1 (6 bases). CDR1 MGHRA and CDR2 YSYEKL come from the germline V gene. Trimming removed 3 bases at V and 9 bases at J, with 12 bases between. This CDR3 comprises 13 residues. CDR3 amino acids: CASSQRQASEQFF. The DNA of the CDR3 is TGCGCCAGCAGCCAGCGACAGGCAAGTGAGCAGTTCTTC.

This clonotype was seen repeatedly, ten times or more. The chain links TRBV12-3 or TRBV12-4 to TRBJ1-3; D is undetermined. V lost 7 bases, J lost 0 bases, and 4 bases lay in between. The CDR3 is made up of 12 amino acids. The CDR3 protein is CASTFSGNTIYF. As DNA, the CDR3 is TGTGCCAGCACGTTCTCTGGAAACACCATATATTTT.

Only a few counts were recorded for this clonotype. The chain joins TRBV2 to TRBJ1-5, with 7 bases aligning to TRBD1. Germline V gene sequence: CDR1 SNHLY, CDR2 FYNNEI. The CDR3 is 17 amino acids. The ends lost 4 bases at V and 0 bases at J; junction bases unmatched: 9. CDR3 loop: CASSGLGDSLSNQPQHF. The CDR3 DNA is TGTGCCAGCAGTGGGTTGGGGGACAGTCTTAGCAATCAGCCCCAGCATTTT.

A remark on this clonotype: A much larger clonotype is one base distant, so this may be a read error. This chain uses TRBV28 with TRBJ2-3; possible D gene TRBD1, 6 bases. There are 15 residues in the CDR3. Looked up from germline, CDR1 is MDHEN and CDR2 is SYDVKM. The CDR3 loop reads CVTRSGQGITDTQYF. CDR3 in DNA: TGTGTCACAAGAAGTGGGCAGGGGATCACAGATACGCAGTATTTT. Using reference TRBV28 and TRBJ2-3 for the parts outside the CDR3, the full variable domain is DVKVTQSSRYLVKRTGEKVFLECVQDMDHENMFWYRQDPGLGLRLIYFSYDVKMKEKGDIPEGYSVSREKKERFSLILESASTNQTSMYLCVTRSGQGITDTQYFGPGTRLTVL.

This clonotype was found many times. V usage is TRBV7-6 and J usage is TRBJ2-3, with 9 bases that match TRBD1. The V gene's germline CDR1 is SGHVS and CDR2 FNYEAQ. With V trimmed by 5 bases and J by 0 bases, 6 bases remained unmatched. The CDR3 spans 16 residues. This CDR3 is CASSATGGRSTDTQYF. The CDR3 nucleotides read TGTGCCAGCAGCGCTACAGGGGGCCGAAGCACAGATACGCAGTATTTT.

The chain couples TRBV7-9 to TRBJ2-1, with D perhaps given as TRBD1 or TRBD2 (5 bases each). Trimming removed 1 base at V and 1 base at J, with 11 bases between. This CDR3 contains 16 residues. Germline V gene sequence: CDR1 SEHNR, CDR2 FQNEAQ (reference sequence). This chain's CDR3 is CASSLVRGPSYNEQFF. The CDR3 nucleotides read TGTGCCAGCAGCTTAGTGAGGGGCCCGTCCTACAATGAGCAGTTCTTC. Full variable domain (outside the CDR3, taken from reference TRBV7-9 and TRBJ2-1): DTGVSQNPRHKITKRGQNVTFRCDPISEHNRLYWYRQTLGQGPEFLTYFQNEAQLEKSRLLSDRFSAERPKGSFSTLEIQRTEQGDSAMYLCASSLVRGPSYNEQFFGPGTRLTVL.

This clonotype was seen at least ten times. The chain employs TRBV12-3 or TRBV12-4 and TRBJ2-7; TRBD1 agrees at 9 bases. J lost 5 bases, V lost 3 bases, and 8 bases had no gene match. This CDR3 has 15 amino acids. CDR3 sequence: CASSFLGQGYHEQYF. CDR3 in DNA: TGTGCCAGCAGTTTCCTAGGACAGGGGTACCACGAGCAGTACTTC.

This clonotype was found many times. The gene calls are TRBV7-6 and TRBJ1-1, with TRBD1 matching over 7 bases. The CDR3 consists of 13 residues. V lost 5 bases to trimming and J lost 4 bases; unmatched junction nucleotides: 4. The germline gives CDR1 SGHVS, CDR2 FNYEAQ. The CDR3 loop reads CASSRGTVTEAFF. Written as DNA, the CDR3 is TGTGCCAGCAGCCGAGGGACAGTCACTGAAGCTTTCTTT.

The chain carries TRBV7-2 and TRBJ1-1, with 11 bases aligning to TRBD1. The germline V gene has CDR1 SGHTA and CDR2 FQGNSA. This CDR3 has 19 amino acids. V lost 1 base, J lost 4 bases, and 14 bases stayed unmatched. The CDR3 DNA reads TGTGCCAGCAGCTTAGTTCATTGGACAGGGGGCGCGGTTCGCACTGAAGCTTTCTTT. The encoded protein is CASSLVHWTGGAVRTEAFF.